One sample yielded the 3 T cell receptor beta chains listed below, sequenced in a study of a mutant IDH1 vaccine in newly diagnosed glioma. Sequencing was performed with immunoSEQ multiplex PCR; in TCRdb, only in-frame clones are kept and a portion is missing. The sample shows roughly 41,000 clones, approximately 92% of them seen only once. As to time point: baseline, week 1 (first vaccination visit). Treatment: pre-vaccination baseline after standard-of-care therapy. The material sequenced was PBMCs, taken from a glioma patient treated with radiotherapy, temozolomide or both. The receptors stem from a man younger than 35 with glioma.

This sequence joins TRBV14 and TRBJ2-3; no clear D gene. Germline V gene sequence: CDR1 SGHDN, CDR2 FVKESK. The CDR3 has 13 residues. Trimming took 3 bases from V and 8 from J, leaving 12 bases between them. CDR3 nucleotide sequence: TGTGCCAGCAGCCAGGGCGCTTTGTCTACGCAGTATTTT. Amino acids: CASSQGALSTQYF.

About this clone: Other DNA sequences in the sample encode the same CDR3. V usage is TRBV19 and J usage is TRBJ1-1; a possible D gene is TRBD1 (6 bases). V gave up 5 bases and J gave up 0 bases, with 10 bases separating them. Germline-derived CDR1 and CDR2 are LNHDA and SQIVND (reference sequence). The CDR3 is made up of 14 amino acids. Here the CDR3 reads CASSPAGVNTEAFF. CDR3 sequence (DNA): TGTGCCAGTAGTCCGGCAGGGGTGAACACTGAAGCTTTCTTT.

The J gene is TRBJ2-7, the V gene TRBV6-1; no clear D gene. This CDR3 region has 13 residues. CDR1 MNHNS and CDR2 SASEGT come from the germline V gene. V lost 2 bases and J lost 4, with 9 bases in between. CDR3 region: CASSEIGKYEQYF. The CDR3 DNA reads TGTGCCAGCAGTGAAATCGGAAAATACGAGCAGTACTTC.